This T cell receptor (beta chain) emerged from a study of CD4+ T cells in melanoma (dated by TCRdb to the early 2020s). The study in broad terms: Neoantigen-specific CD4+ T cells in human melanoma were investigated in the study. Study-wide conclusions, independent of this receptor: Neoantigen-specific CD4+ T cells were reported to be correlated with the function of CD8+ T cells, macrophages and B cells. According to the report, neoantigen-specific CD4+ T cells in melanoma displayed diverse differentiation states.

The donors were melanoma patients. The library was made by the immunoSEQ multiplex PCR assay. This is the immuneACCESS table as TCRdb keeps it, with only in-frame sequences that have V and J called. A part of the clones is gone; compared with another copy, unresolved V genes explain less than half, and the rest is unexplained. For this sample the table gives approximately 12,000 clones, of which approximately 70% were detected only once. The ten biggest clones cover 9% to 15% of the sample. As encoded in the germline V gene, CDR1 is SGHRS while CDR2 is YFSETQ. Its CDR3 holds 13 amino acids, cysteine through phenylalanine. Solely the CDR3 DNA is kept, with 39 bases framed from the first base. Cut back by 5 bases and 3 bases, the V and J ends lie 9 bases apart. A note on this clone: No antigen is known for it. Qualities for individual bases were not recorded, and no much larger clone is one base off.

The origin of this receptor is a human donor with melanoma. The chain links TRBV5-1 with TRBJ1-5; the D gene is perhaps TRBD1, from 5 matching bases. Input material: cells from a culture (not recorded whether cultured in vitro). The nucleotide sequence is TGCGCCAGCAGGGGGGGGGACAATCAGCCCCAGCATTTT. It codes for CASRGGDNQPQHF.